A selection of T cell receptor beta chains follows, all from one sample in a study of regulatory T cells in long-lasting Graves disease. Via MiXCR, TCRdb re-called the multiplex PCR reads, giving one row per CDR3 protein. The data contain about 300,000 distinct CDR3 sequences, more than 20% of them singletons. The sequences come from peripheral blood mononuclear cells (PBMCs), collected when the disease was refractory, from a patient treated with antithyroid drugs. Source of these receptors: a female donor with Graves disease. The CDR3 runs from the conserved cysteine through the conserved F or W. The order of the fields is J gene, clone size, CDR3 length, V gene, D gene, CDR3 protein. The D gene is left open where the match is weak. Only part of the rows carry a size: once, few, many, or a class if the clone is expanded.

TRBJ2-3,NA,15,TRBV7-2,TRBD2,CASSSGRGSTDTQYF
TRBJ1-5,NA,17,TRBV20-1,TRBD1,CSARLTGASHSNQPQHF
TRBJ2-5,NA,19,TRBV4-1,TRBD2,CASSPLLFVLAGGGETQYF
TRBJ2-7,few,15,TRBV7-6,NA,CASSPGVLSPYEQYF
TRBJ1-2,many,12,TRBV6-2/TRBV6-3,NA,CASSAEGYGYTF
TRBJ2-6,few,15,TRBV7-3,NA,CASSLDGTGANVLTF
TRBJ2-3,NA,14,TRBV7-2,NA,CASSLEQVADTQYF
TRBJ1-1,many,13,TRBV28,NA,CASSEPNSQEAFF
TRBJ2-7,many,15,TRBV20-1,NA,CSARDLSASSYEQYF
TRBJ1-3,NA,16,TRBV3-1,NA,CASSPAEAASGNTIYF
TRBJ2-3,NA,15,TRBV7-9,NA,CASSLALENTDTQYF
TRBJ2-6,NA,17,TRBV18,NA,CASSPRGGERVANVLTF
TRBJ2-3,once,14,TRBV6-2/TRBV6-3,NA,CASMPSSKTDTQYF
TRBJ1-1,many,12,TRBV29-1,NA,CSVINPNTEAFF
TRBJ2-3,many,18,TRBV15,TRBD2,CATSRGPGLAFGTDTQYF
TRBJ1-2,NA,14,TRBV6-1,NA,CASIEGRGNYGYTF
TRBJ2-1,many,14,TRBV12-3/TRBV12-4,NA,CASSLVPSYNEQFF
TRBJ1-1,many,12,TRBV29-1,NA,CSVEGRYTEAFF
TRBJ1-2,NA,12,TRBV6-1,NA,CASTSQNYGYTF
NA,once,16,TRBV19,TRBD2,CASSSTASGHYNEQFF
TRBJ2-1,few,14,TRBV12-3/TRBV12-4,NA,CASGSVANNNEQFF
TRBJ2-3,NA,15,TRBV27,TRBD1,CASSHRGFSTDTQYF
TRBJ1-5,few,15,TRBV15,NA,CATSRDGHSNQPQHF
TRBJ2-7,many,12,TRBV3-1,NA,CASSLRPYEQYF
TRBJ2-7,NA,18,TRBV5-1,NA,CASSLSTPVGLTSYEQYF